The 21 T cell receptor beta chains below were found in one sample sequenced in a study of vaccination effects on CD4 cells after COVID-19. Some clones are missing from TCRdb's copy, which holds only in-frame ones; the method was immunoSEQ multiplex PCR. The sample has about 54,000 clones; roughly 80% are singletons. Expansion of antigen-specific CD4+ T cells with viral peptide pools was carried out by the ViraFEST assay before sequencing. CD4+ T cells were isolated after around 10 days of culture. What these receptors recognize is not known. The sequencing here drew on CD4+ T cells from PBMCs cultured with HCoV-229E spike peptides, taken before COVID-19 vaccination. These receptors were obtained from a human donor who received a COVID-19 vaccine.

The chain combines TRBV7-3 with TRBJ2-3; 7 bases are a match to TRBD1. CDR3 size: 15 residues. Trimming removed 5 bases from V and 2 bases from J; junction bases left unmatched: 7. Germline CDR1 reads SGHTA; CDR2 reads FQGTGA. Here the CDR3 reads CASSPSGTVTDTQYF. Here the CDR3 DNA reads TGTGCCAGCAGCCCCTCCGGGACAGTCACAGATACGCAGTATTTT.

The chain combines TRBV6-6 with TRBJ1-5, with a tentative D call TRBD1 (5 bases). Germline loops: CDR1 MNHNY, CDR2 SVGAGI (reference sequence). This CDR3 comprises 15 residues. The germline V and J ends were trimmed by 2 bases and 0 bases, with 8 bases remaining between them. This CDR3 is CASSYGGYSNQPQHF. The CDR3 DNA reads TGTGCCAGCAGTTACGGGGGGTATAGCAATCAGCCCCAGCATTTT.

This clone was seen only once. The chain joins TRBV24-1 to TRBJ2-5, with 9 bases that match TRBD2. With 6 bases clipped from V and 7 bases from J, the junction kept 8 bases outside the gene matches. Germline values: CDR1 KGHDR, CDR2 SFDVKD. The CDR3 has 14 residues. The DNA of the CDR3 is TGTGCCACCAGTCTAGCAGCGGGGGGCGGGACCCAGTACTTC. Translating it yields CATSLAAGGGTQYF.

This sequence joins TRBV2 and TRBJ2-2; D is unresolved. The CDR3 spans 13 residues. The germline CDR1 and CDR2 sequences are SNHLY and FYNNEI. V was cut by 5 bases and J by 2 bases, with 6 bases left in between. This CDR3 is CASSPINTGELFF. CDR3 nucleotides: TGTGCCAGCAGTCCTATCAACACCGGGGAGCTGTTTTTT. The full variable domain, rest sourced from reference TRBV2 and TRBJ2-2, is EPEVTQTPSHQVTQMGQEVILRCVPISNHLYFYWYRQILGQKVEFLVSFYNNEISEKSEIFDDQFSVERPDGSNFTLKIRSTKLEDSAMYFCASSPINTGELFFGEGSRLTVL.

The chain carries TRBV7-9 and TRBJ1-1; D gene uncertain. V shed 5 bases and J shed 2 bases, with 6 bases lying between them. Germline V gives CDR1 SEHNR, CDR2 FQNEAQ (reference sequence). The CDR3 runs 12 residues. The CDR3 sequence: CASSTPNTEAFF. The CDR3 region has the DNA TGTGCCAGCAGCACTCCAAACACTGAAGCTTTCTTT.

J is TRBJ2-1 and V is TRBV28; D might be TRBD1 or TRBD2, each matching 5 bases. The CDR3 length is 14 residues. The V end lost 10 bases, the J end lost 0 bases, and 13 bases lay between the germline ends. Germline V lookup: CDR1 MDHEN, CDR2 SYDVKM. The CDR3 is CATEGRPSYNEQFF. The CDR3 DNA is TGTGCCACCGAGGGGAGACCCTCCTACAATGAGCAGTTCTTC.

The chain carries TRBV28 and TRBJ1-5; 10 nucleotides agree with TRBD1. This CDR3 has 17 residues. CDR1 and CDR2 from the germline V gene are MDHEN and SYDVKM. V trimming: 6 bases; J trimming: 1 base; junction bases outside the gene matches: 9. In DNA, the CDR3 is TGTGCCAGCAGCAGGGGGACAGGGGTGGGCAGCAATCAGCCCCAGCATTTT. Amino acids: CASSRGTGVGSNQPQHF.

This clone was seen only once. The chain links TRBV25-1 to TRBJ2-7, with TRBD2 matching 7 bases. The CDR3 spans 14 residues. Per the germline V gene, CDR1 is MGHDK and CDR2 is SYGVNS. V trimming: 3 bases; J trimming: 1 base; junction bases outside the gene matches: 3. In nucleotides, the CDR3 is TGTGCCAGCAGTGACTCGCGGGGGTCCTACGAGCAGTACGTC. Translated, it gives CASSDSRGSYEQYV.

V usage is TRBV18 and J usage is TRBJ2-6; D might be TRBD1 or TRBD2, each matching 5 bases. CDR3 length: 19 residues. From germline, CDR1 is KGHSH and CDR2 LQKENI. V lost 3 bases and J lost 0, with 18 bases in between. The CDR3 coding sequence is TGTGCCAGCTCACCCCAACCTGGGACGGTGAGCTCTGGGGCCAACGTCCTGACTTTC. It translates to CASSPQPGTVSSGANVLTF.

CDR3 loop: CASSYSGQGASGTDTQYF. The DNA for the CDR3 is TGCGCCAGCAGCTATTCGGGACAGGGGGCGAGTGGCACAGATACGCAGTATTTT. The chain carries TRBV4-3 and TRBJ2-3; 12 bases align to TRBD1. Trimming at V came to 5 bases and at J to 1 base, leaving 10 bases not matched to a gene. Germline CDR1 LGHNA, CDR2 YSLEER. This CDR3 has 18 amino acids.

The CDR3 nucleotides are TGTGCTAGTGAGAGGCAGGGAAGGGGTTACGAGCAGTACGTC. Translation gives CASERQGRGYEQYV. The V and J genes are TRBV12-5 and TRBJ2-7; possible D gene TRBD1, 5 bases. The CDR3 has 14 residues. Deletions cut 7 bases from V and 4 bases from J, with 17 bases between. Germline assignment: CDR1 LGHNT and CDR2 FRNRAP.

The V gene is TRBV6-2 or TRBV6-3, the J gene TRBJ1-1; TRBD1 aligns across 7 bases. The ends lost 6 bases at V and 4 bases at J; junction bases unmatched: 5. Per germline, CDR1 MNHEY and CDR2 SVGEGT. The CDR3 has 13 residues. The CDR3 nucleotides are TGTGCCAGCAGCGACAGGGTGGCCACTGAAGCTTTCTTT. It translates to CASSDRVATEAFF.

The V gene is TRBV28, the J gene TRBJ1-2, with a weak D call TRBD1 (5 bases). This CDR3 has 14 residues. Germline V CDR1 and CDR2: MDHEN, SYDVKM. The V gene lost 7 bases and the J gene lost 6 bases, with 18 bases spanning the gap. The CDR3 bases are TGTGCCAGCACCCAAAGGGGTCGAGGGGATGGCTACACCTTC. This codes for CASTQRGRGDGYTF.

V and J are TRBV19 and TRBJ2-6; 10 nucleotides agree with TRBD1. The CDR3 spans 18 residues. Germline loops: CDR1 LNHDA, CDR2 SQIVND (reference sequence). J was trimmed by 3 bases and V by 4 bases; bases with no gene match: 9. CDR3 in DNA: TGTGCCAGTAGTACCTTAGGACAGGGGGTGGTTGGGGCCAACGTCCTGACTTTC. This encodes CASSTLGQGVVGANVLTF.

The V and J genes are TRBV18 and TRBJ1-2, with D maybe TRBD1 (5 bases). Germline loops: CDR1 KGHSH, CDR2 LQKENI. The CDR3 is 16 residues long. Trimming took 4 bases from V and 4 from J, leaving 19 bases between them. For the CDR3, the DNA is TGTGCCAGCTCACTTTCATACGGGGACGGCGCCTATGGCTACACCTTC. Its protein is CASSLSYGDGAYGYTF.

This clone has just one count. The chain joins TRBV12-3 or TRBV12-4 to TRBJ2-1; D is unclear. The V gene lost 5 bases and the J gene lost 6 bases, with 11 bases spanning the gap. CDR3 length: 13 residues. CDR3 coding DNA: TGTGCCAGCAGTAGGAAACTGACCAATGAGCAGTTCTTC. As protein: CASSRKLTNEQFF.

This sequence joins TRBV19 and TRBJ1-2, with D hard to call. The CDR3 totals 15 residues. V was cut by 3 bases and J by 2 bases, with 13 bases left in between. Germline V gene lookup returns CDR1 LNHDA and CDR2 SQIVND (reference sequence). In DNA, the CDR3 is TGTGCCAGTAGTATGAACGACCCCAGGAACTATGGCTACACCTTC. This codes for CASSMNDPRNYGYTF.

This clone was found a few times. The chain links TRBV2 to TRBJ1-4, with D hard to call. V shed 6 bases and J shed 3 bases, with 8 bases lying between them. The CDR3 length is 13 residues. CDR1 and CDR2 (germline): SNHLY, FYNNEI. The CDR3 nucleotides read TGTGCCAGCAGCCTCAGATCTAATGAAAAACTGTTTTTT. This codes for CASSLRSNEKLFF.

The chain's CDR3 is CASSFDRGPGELFF. Here the CDR3 DNA reads TGTGCCAGCAGCTTCGACAGGGGGCCCGGGGAGCTGTTTTTT. This chain connects TRBV11-2 to TRBJ2-2; 10 nucleotides agree with TRBD1. This CDR3 region has 14 residues. Germline lookup yields CDR1 SGHAT and CDR2 FQNNGV. The J segment lost 6 bases and the V segment lost 3 bases, leaving 1 base of the junction unmatched.

This clone appeared once. The chain couples TRBV15 to TRBJ2-3; D ambiguous. Trimming took off 0 bases at V and 4 bases at J, with 14 bases between the two ends. Germline CDR1 reads LNHNV; CDR2 reads YYDKDF (reference sequence). This CDR3 contains 16 residues. In nucleotides, the CDR3 is TGTGCCACCAGCAGAGATCGGGCGGTAGGATCAGATACGCAGTATTTT. Translating it yields CATSRDRAVGSDTQYF.

A remark on this clone: Other DNA sequences of this sample code for an identical CDR3. This sequence joins TRBV5-1 and TRBJ2-5; D call uncertain. Germline CDR1 reads SGHRS; CDR2 reads YFSETQ. There are 14 residues in the CDR3. V was trimmed by 0 bases and J by 5 bases, leaving 11 bases between them. The CDR3 spells CASSLGTVQETQYF. The CDR3, as DNA: TGCGCCAGCAGCTTGGGGACCGTACAGGAGACCCAGTACTTC.